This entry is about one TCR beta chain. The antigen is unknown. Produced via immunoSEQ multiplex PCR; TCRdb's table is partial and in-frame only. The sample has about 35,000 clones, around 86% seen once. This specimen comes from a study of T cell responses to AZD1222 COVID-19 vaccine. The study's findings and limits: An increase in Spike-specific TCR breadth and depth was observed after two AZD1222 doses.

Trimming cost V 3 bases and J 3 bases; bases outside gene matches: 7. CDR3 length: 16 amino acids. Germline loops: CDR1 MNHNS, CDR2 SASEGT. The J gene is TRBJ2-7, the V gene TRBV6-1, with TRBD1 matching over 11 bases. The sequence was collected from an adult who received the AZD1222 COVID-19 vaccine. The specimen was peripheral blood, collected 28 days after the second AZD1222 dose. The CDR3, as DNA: TGTGCCAGCAGTGATCACCGGGACAGGGGGGTCTACGAGCAGTACTTC. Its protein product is CASSDHRDRGVYEQYF.